Below are 15 T cell receptor beta chains sequenced from a single sample in a study of blood T cell repertoires in COVID-19. Assay used: immunoSEQ multiplex PCR; TCRdb lists only in-frame clones, some missing. The table lists roughly 140,000 clones, 70% to 90% of them singletons, with about 5% in the top ten. The sample consisted of peripheral blood. Source of these receptors: a woman aged 45 to 65 with acute or convalescent COVID-19.

This chain joins TRBV29-1 and TRBJ1-2, with D unresolved. V shed 4 bases and J shed 4 bases, with 10 bases lying between them. Germline CDR1 SQVTM, CDR2 ANQGSEA. CDR3 length: 12 amino acids. For the CDR3, the DNA is TGCAGCGTTGGGACTGACCGCTATGGCTACACCTTC. It specifies CSVGTDRYGYTF.

The chain links TRBV18 to TRBJ1-2, with D hard to call. CDR1 and CDR2 from the germline V gene are KGHSH and LQKENI. The CDR3 totals 13 residues. The V and J ends lost 6 bases and 5 bases respectively, with 13 bases between them. DNA for the CDR3: TGTGCCAGCTCCGAGGGTGCGACTTATGGCTACACCTTC. Protein product: CASSEGATYGYTF.

The chain carries TRBV20-1 and TRBJ1-2, with D uncertain. This CDR3 is 10 amino acids long. V was trimmed by 7 bases and J by 8 bases, leaving 11 bases between them. Germline V gene sequence: CDR1 DFQATT, CDR2 SNEGSKA (reference sequence). CDR3 bases: TGCAGTGGTGACTACGGCGGCTACACCTTC. Translating gives CSGDYGGYTF.

The V and J genes are TRBV30 and TRBJ2-7, with D perhaps matching TRBD1 (5 bases). Germline loops: CDR1 GTSNPN, CDR2 SVGIG (reference sequence). Trimming took 1 base from V and 3 from J, leaving 7 bases between them. There are 12 residues in the CDR3. CDR3 residues: CAWSAQGYEQYF. The CDR3 DNA follows: TGTGCCTGGAGTGCTCAGGGCTACGAGCAGTACTTC.

The chain recombines TRBV18 with TRBJ2-6; tentative D call: TRBD2 (5 bases). V lost 8 bases to trimming and J lost 2 bases, with 22 bases between them. The CDR3 spans 18 residues. CDR1 is KGHSH, CDR2 LQKENI, per germline. Here the CDR3 reads CASLVGGLSPPGANVLTF. The CDR3 nucleotides read TGTGCCAGCCTCGTAGGAGGCTTATCCCCCCCTGGGGCCAACGTCCTGACTTTC. The entire variable domain, with the rest obtained from reference TRBV18 and TRBJ2-6, is as follows: NAGVMQNPRHLVRRRGQEARLRCSPMKGHSHVYWYRQLPEEGLKFMVYLQKENIIDESGMPKERFSAEFPKEGPSILRIQQVVRGDSAAYFCASLVGGLSPPGANVLTFGAGSRLTVL.

The chain links TRBV2 to TRBJ2-1, with 8 bases identical to TRBD1. CDR3 length: 11 amino acids. Trimming took 5 bases from V and 15 from J; bases not matched to a gene: 6. Germline CDR1 reads SNHLY; CDR2 reads FYNNEI. Here the CDR3 DNA reads TGTGCCAGCAGTCTGGACAGGGTAGCGTTCTTC. It encodes CASSLDRVAFF.

The chain recombines TRBV5-1 with TRBJ2-5; 7 bases are a match to TRBD1. V shed 4 bases, J shed 3 bases, and the junction held 6 bases outside the gene matches. CDR1 SGHRS and CDR2 YFSETQ come from the germline V gene. This CDR3 contains 14 residues. The CDR3 sequence is CASSTAGGKETQYF. CDR3 DNA: TGCGCCAGCAGCACGGCAGGGGGTAAAGAGACCCAGTACTTC. Full variable domain (missing parts from reference TRBV5-1 and TRBJ2-5): KAGVTQTPRYLIKTRGQQVTLSCSPISGHRSVSWYQQTPGQGLQFLFEYFSETQRNKGNFPGRFSGRQFSNSRSEMNVSTLELGDSALYLCASSTAGGKETQYFGPGTRLLVL.

This clone was counted a single time. The chain has TRBV18 and TRBJ1-1; 11 bases agree with TRBD1. CDR1 and CDR2 (germline): KGHSH, LQKENI. The CDR3 is 16 amino acids. V was clipped by 2 bases and J by 3 bases; unmatched bases: 5. The CDR3, as DNA: TGTGCCAGCTCACCAAAGGACAGGGGGCTTGACACTGAAGCTTTCTTT. Encoded protein: CASSPKDRGLDTEAFF.

This clone was seen a few times. CDR3 in amino acids: CASSLFEGAMNTEAFF. CDR3 DNA: TGCGCCAGCAGCTTATTCGAGGGGGCTATGAACACTGAAGCTTTCTTT. The rearrangement uses TRBV5-1 and TRBJ1-1; TRBD1 aligns across 7 bases. This CDR3 region has 16 residues. V lost 2 bases, J lost 0 bases, and 7 bases stayed unmatched. From germline, CDR1 is SGHRS and CDR2 YFSETQ.

The CDR3 coding sequence is TGTGCCAGCAGTCCACTAGGGCTCTACAATGAGCAGTTCTTC. This codes for CASSPLGLYNEQFF. The rearrangement joins TRBV3-1 (or the pseudogene TRBV3-2) to TRBJ2-1; D perhaps matches TRBD2 (5 bases). This CDR3 is built from 14 residues. Germline V gene data show CDR1 as LGHDT and CDR2 as YNNKEL (reference sequence). V lost 6 bases, J lost 3 bases, and 12 bases lay in between.

V and J are TRBV6-2 or TRBV6-3 and TRBJ2-7; the match to TRBD2 covers 7 bases. CDR1 is MNHEY and CDR2 is SVGEGT in the germline V gene. The V gene end was trimmed by 5 bases and the J gene end by 2 bases; junction bases not matched to a gene: 12. The CDR3 extends over 16 amino acids. This CDR3 reads CASSPLLAAGTYEQYF. DNA of the CDR3: TGTGCCAGCAGTCCCCTTCTAGCGGCCGGAACCTACGAGCAGTACTTC.

This chain joins TRBV7-3 and TRBJ2-7; weak D call: TRBD1 (6 bases). Per germline, CDR1 SGHTA and CDR2 FQGTGA. This CDR3 contains 13 residues. The V end was cut by 6 bases, the J end by 5 bases, with 14 bases between. CDR3: CASRPDSTHEQYF. The CDR3 DNA follows: TGTGCCAGCAGGCCGGACAGTACCCACGAGCAGTACTTC. Complete variable domain (other parts from reference TRBV7-3 and TRBJ2-7): GAGVSQTPSNKVTEKGKYVELRCDPISGHTALYWYRQSLGQGPEFLIYFQGTGAADDSGLPNDRFFAVRPEGSVSTLKIQRTERGDSAVYLCASRPDSTHEQYFGPGTRLTVT.

J is TRBJ2-2 and V is TRBV5-1, with TRBD1 matching over 8 bases. V lost 3 bases and J lost 1; bases outside the gene matches: 5. The CDR3 runs to 16 residues. Germline CDR1 reads SGHRS; CDR2 reads YFSETQ. As DNA, the CDR3 is TGCGCCAGCAGCTCCGGACAGGGAATGAACACCGGGGAGCTGTTTTTT. Amino acids: CASSSGQGMNTGELFF. Complete variable domain (other parts from reference TRBV5-1 and TRBJ2-2): KAGVTQTPRYLIKTRGQQVTLSCSPISGHRSVSWYQQTPGQGLQFLFEYFSETQRNKGNFPGRFSGRQFSNSRSEMNVSTLELGDSALYLCASSSGQGMNTGELFFGEGSRLTVL.

The rearrangement uses TRBV11-2 and TRBJ1-1, with 7 bases fitting TRBD1. The germline CDR1 and CDR2 sequences are SGHAT and FQNNGV. Germline trimming cut 3 bases from V and 2 bases from J; bases unmatched to any gene: 3. CDR3 length: 14 amino acids. CDR3 coding DNA: TGTGCCAGCAGCTTCCGGGACAGAAACACTGAAGCTTTCTTT. It codes for CASSFRDRNTEAFF.

The J gene is TRBJ1-6, the V gene TRBV7-2; TRBD1 might be the D (5 bases). With 3 bases removed from V and 7 bases from J, the gap between germline ends came to 13 bases. This CDR3 is built from 15 residues. The V gene's germline CDR1 is SGHTA and CDR2 FQGNSA. The CDR3 region has the DNA TGTGCCAGCAGCTTCCAGGGACTTGGCAATTCACCCCTCCACTTT. This sequence encodes CASSFQGLGNSPLHF.